Following are 9 T cell receptor beta chains from one sample sequenced in a study of cytomegalovirus exposure and HLA in healthy donors. PCR was performed using 60 Vbeta and 13 Jbeta primers. TCRdb's copy holds only in-frame clones and misses some; the assay was immunoSEQ multiplex PCR. This sample yields approximately 100,000 clones, of which about 68% are seen a single time; about 2.5% belongs to the top ten. Sequences were obtained from PBMCs. These receptors originate from a human donor in good health.

The genes are TRBV4-3 and TRBJ2-7; D may be TRBD2 (5 bases). This CDR3 comprises 14 residues. The ends were cut back, 0 bases at V and 7 bases at J, with 13 bases in the middle. Germline CDR1 is LGHNA and CDR2 is YSLEER. The CDR3, as DNA: TGCGCCAGCAGCCAAGAGTACGGGGTGAGTGAGCAGTACTTC. Protein: CASSQEYGVSEQYF.

The gene calls are TRBV19 and TRBJ1-6, with 7 nucleotides matching TRBD1. The CDR3 is 17 amino acids. V was pared by 9 bases and J by 6 bases, with 17 bases of the junction left unmatched. In germline, CDR1 is LNHDA, CDR2 SQIVND (reference sequence). For the CDR3, the DNA is TGTGCCAGCCAGAGAACCGGACAGGCGGGTGGTAATTCACCCCTCCACTTT. Its protein product is CASQRTGQAGGNSPLHF.

The chain is built from TRBV7-9 and TRBJ2-7, with D tentatively TRBD1 (6 bases). The V gene lost 8 bases and the J gene lost 2 bases, with 13 bases spanning the gap. Germline V gene sequence: CDR1 SEHNR, CDR2 FQNEAQ (reference sequence). This CDR3 is built from 13 residues. In nucleotides, the CDR3 is TGTGCCAGCGTCCGGGACACTACCTACGAGCAGTACTTC. Translating it yields CASVRDTTYEQYF.

V and J are TRBV5-4 and TRBJ2-6; unclear D gene. V lost 0 bases and J lost 0, with 7 bases in between. There are 16 residues in the CDR3. From germline, CDR1 is SGHNT and CDR2 YYREEE (reference sequence). The CDR3 DNA reads as TGTGCCAGCAGCTTGGGCGGATACTCTGGGGCCAACGTCCTGACTTTC. Translated, it gives CASSLGGYSGANVLTF. Supplemented by reference TRBV5-4 and TRBJ2-6, the full variable domain reads ETGVTQSPTHLIKTRGQQVTLRCSSQSGHNTVSWYQQALGQGPQFIFQYYREEENGRGNFPPRFSGLQFPNYSSELNVNALELDDSALYLCASSLGGYSGANVLTFGAGSRLTVL.

J is TRBJ2-3 and V is TRBV5-1, with 7 nucleotides matching TRBD1. Per germline, CDR1 SGHRS and CDR2 YFSETQ. With 0 bases clipped from V and 6 bases from J, the junction kept 10 bases outside the gene matches. The CDR3 is 16 residues long. The CDR3 is CASSLAGRGRTDTQYF. In nucleotides, the CDR3 is TGCGCCAGCAGCTTGGCCGGAAGGGGGCGAACGGATACGCAGTATTTT.

The rearrangement links TRBV6-5 to TRBJ1-5; no firm D call. Germline V lookup: CDR1 MNHEY, CDR2 SVGAGI. V was cut by 7 bases and J by 5 bases, with 12 bases left in between. The CDR3 is 13 residues long. DNA for the CDR3: TGTGCCAGCATGAGGGCGGGCGATCAGCCCCAGCATTTT. It specifies CASMRAGDQPQHF.

This clone was found a few times. The chain is built from TRBV27 and TRBJ2-3, with TRBD2 identical over 11 bases. The germline V gene encodes CDR1 MNHEY and CDR2 SMNVEV (reference sequence). The ends lost 6 bases at V and 1 base at J; junction bases unmatched: 3. This CDR3 has 15 amino acids. The CDR3 DNA sequence: TGTGCCAGCAGGACGGGACTAGCGGGCACAGATACGCAGTATTTT. Residues: CASRTGLAGTDTQYF.

This clone occurred a few times. The chain couples TRBV2 to TRBJ2-7, with TRBD1 matching 10 bases. Per the germline V gene, CDR1 is SNHLY and CDR2 is FYNNEI. The CDR3 runs 16 residues. V shed 7 bases and J 5 bases; nucleotides not matched to a gene: 14. CDR3 sequence reads: CASKLQPGQGFHEQYF. The CDR3 DNA follows: TGTGCCAGCAAGCTACAACCGGGACAGGGGTTCCACGAGCAGTACTTC.

The genes are TRBV2 and TRBJ2-1; TRBD2 matches at 8 bases. This CDR3 is 14 amino acids long. Germline V gene lookup returns CDR1 SNHLY and CDR2 FYNNEI. J lost 6 bases, V lost 4 bases, and 5 bases had no gene match. CDR3: CASSGRGGSNEQFF. In DNA form, the CDR3 reads TGTGCCAGCAGTGGTCGGGGGGGATCCAATGAGCAGTTCTTC.